This T cell receptor beta chain originates from a study of T cell responses to AZD1222 COVID-19 vaccine (dated by TCRdb to 2020 to 2023). For context, the study as a whole: AZD1222 recipients whose second dose came at about 4 weeks and those whose second dose came at about 12 weeks were combined into one group, since spike-specific TCR depth and breadth did not differ between the two schedules. TCR sequencing was performed for 230 to 250 trial participants, of whom around 200 were given two doses of AZD1222 and some 26 were given two doses of MenACWY control vaccine. Trial participants were enrolled by age into subgroups of 18-55, 56-69 and 70-plus years, and approximately 150, 30 and 60 TCR-sequenced participants, respectively, were included in these subgroups.

Interpreted using the paper, the time point label stands for: baseline before first vaccination. Vaccinee samples came from UK trials COV001 and COV002, including a single-blind randomized controlled phase 2/3 trial of AZD1222 (ChAdOx1 nCoV-19) in healthy adults. For TCRbeta chain sequencing, PBMC samples were collected from trial participants at day 0 and at day 28 after the second dose. Overall results and qualifications from the work: The whole spike protein was spanned by vaccine-associated CD4 TCRs, and dominant responses were seen in regions 160-218 and 743-854. The 56-69-year group was small, and its depth increase did not reach significance, likely because of low power. After two AZD1222 doses, spike-specific TCR breadth and depth were significantly higher than at day 0 and than in MenACWY recipients. Because no day 14 peak-response samples were available, the repertoires could be characterized only after the peak T cell response. Most participants were white British and females outnumbered males, and the authors suggested that clonal diversity may have been underestimated. Nearly half of unique spike-specific TCRs reportedly recognized epitopes outside regions mutated in the B.1.351 and B.1.1.7 variants. Conclusions about previously exposed vaccinees were limited because only a handful of AZD1222 recipients were SARS-CoV-2 seropositive at baseline.

Concerning this clone: Its cognate antigen has yet to be identified. No base quality information exists; no much larger clone differs at one position.

V sheds 0 bases and J sheds 7 bases, leaving 7 bases between their ends. There are 13 amino acids in the CDR3, from cysteine to phenylalanine inclusive. Left in the record is the CDR3 DNA by itself, 39 bases read in frame from the first base. Sequences GTSNPN (CDR1) and SVGIG (CDR2) are obtained from the germline V gene (reference sequence). The CDR3 regions of human TCRbeta chains were analyzed by immunosequencing. The original pipeline was this. TCRs in the repertoires were matched against a reference library of SARS-CoV-2-specific TCRs that had been generated with the MIRA antigen-specificity platform. Breadth was defined as the fraction of unique TCRs that were SARS-CoV-2-associated. Depth was defined as the fraction of total T cells that were SARS-CoV-2-associated. Each spike-specific TCR was assigned to its reactive spike region and to a CD4 or CD8 class using the MIRA data. Log10-transformed breadth and depth values were compared by one-way ANOVA with Sidak's multiple comparisons tests. Not all clones reach the TCRdb copy of this immuneACCESS table, which keeps in-frame sequences only. Checked studies attribute under half of the gap to unresolved V genes and leave the rest unexplained. D and trimming were read from the DNA, whereas the V and J calls and clone size are those reported in that table. The sample table records roughly 130,000 clones; 92% of these occur just once. About 3.2% of the sample is taken by the ten largest.

This receptor was obtained from an adult in good health. This specimen consisted of peripheral blood, obtained on day 0 of AZD1222 vaccination. The sequence is built from TRBV30 and TRBJ1-6; no D segment can be confidently identified. CDR3 sequence: CAWSVQDNSPLHF. The DNA sequence follows: TGTGCCTGGAGTGTTCAGGACAATTCACCCCTCCACTTT.